The T cell receptor beta chain described here comes from a study of T-cell memory formation after mild COVID-19. Study-level results: That cross-reactive memory joined was suggested by some responding clones appearing in pre-infection memory.

From 5'RACE with constant-segment primers came TCR alpha and TCR beta cDNA libraries that carried sample barcodes and UMIs. MiXCR was run by TCRdb on the 5' RACE reads, yielding one entry per CDR3 protein. The sample holds fewer than 650,000 distinct CDR3 sequences, about a fifth seen once. The length of the CDR3 is 15 residues. Per germline, CDR1 KGHSH and CDR2 LQKENI. V lost 3 bases and J 2 bases, leaving 12 bases between the germline ends. Concerning this clonotype: Its specificity is not known.

The clonotype originates from an adult woman who had mild COVID-19 (a few samples of this study predate the infection). Cell type and time point are not known. Sequences were obtained from PBMCs or a T cell subset sorted from them (not recorded which). The V call is TRBV18, the J call TRBJ2-3; TRBD1 is a possible D gene (6 bases). The CDR3 sequence is CASSPLGDNTDTQYF. The CDR3 DNA reads as TGTGCCAGCTCACCCTTGGGGGACAACACAGATACGCAGTATTTT. Full variable domain (outside the CDR3, taken from reference TRBV18 and TRBJ2-3): NAGVMQNPRHLVRRRGQEARLRCSPMKGHSHVYWYRQLPEEGLKFMVYLQKENIIDESGMPKERFSAEFPKEGPSILRIQQVVRGDSAAYFCASSPLGDNTDTQYFGPGTRLTVL.